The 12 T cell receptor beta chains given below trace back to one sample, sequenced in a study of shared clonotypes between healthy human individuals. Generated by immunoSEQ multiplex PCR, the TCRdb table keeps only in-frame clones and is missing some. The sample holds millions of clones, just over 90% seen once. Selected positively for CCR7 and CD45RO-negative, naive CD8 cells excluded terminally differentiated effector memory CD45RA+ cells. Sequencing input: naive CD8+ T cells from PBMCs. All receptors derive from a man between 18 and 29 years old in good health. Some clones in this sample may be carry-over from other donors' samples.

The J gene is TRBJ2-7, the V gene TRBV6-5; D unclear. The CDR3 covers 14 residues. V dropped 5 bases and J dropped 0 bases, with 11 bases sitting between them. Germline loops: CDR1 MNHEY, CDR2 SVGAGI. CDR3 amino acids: CASSGGISSYEQYF. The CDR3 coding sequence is TGTGCCAGCAGTGGCGGAATAAGCTCCTACGAGCAGTACTTC.

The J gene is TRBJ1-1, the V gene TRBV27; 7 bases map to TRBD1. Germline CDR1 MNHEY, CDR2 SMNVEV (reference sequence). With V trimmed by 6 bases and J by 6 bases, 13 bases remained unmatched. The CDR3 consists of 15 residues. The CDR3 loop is CASRSDGTVASEAFF. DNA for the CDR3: TGTGCCAGCAGATCCGATGGGACAGTTGCATCTGAAGCTTTCTTT.

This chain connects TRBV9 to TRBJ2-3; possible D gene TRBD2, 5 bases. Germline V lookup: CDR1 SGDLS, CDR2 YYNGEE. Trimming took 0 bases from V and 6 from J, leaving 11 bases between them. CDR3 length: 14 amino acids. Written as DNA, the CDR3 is TGTGCCAGCAGCGTAGAAATCGGGATGGATACGCAGTATTTT. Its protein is CASSVEIGMDTQYF.

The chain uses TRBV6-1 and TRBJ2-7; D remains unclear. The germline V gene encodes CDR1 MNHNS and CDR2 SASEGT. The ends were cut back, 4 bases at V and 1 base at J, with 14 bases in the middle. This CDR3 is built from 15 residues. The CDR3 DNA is TGTGCCAGCAGTGTGGCCCCCACAATTTCCTACGAGCAGTACTTC. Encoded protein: CASSVAPTISYEQYF.

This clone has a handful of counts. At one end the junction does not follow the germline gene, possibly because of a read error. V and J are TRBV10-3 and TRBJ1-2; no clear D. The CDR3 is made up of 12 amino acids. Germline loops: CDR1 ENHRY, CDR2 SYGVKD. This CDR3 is CAISGESGSVGF. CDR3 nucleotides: TGTGCCATCAGTGGAGAATCGGGGTCGGTAGGGTTC.

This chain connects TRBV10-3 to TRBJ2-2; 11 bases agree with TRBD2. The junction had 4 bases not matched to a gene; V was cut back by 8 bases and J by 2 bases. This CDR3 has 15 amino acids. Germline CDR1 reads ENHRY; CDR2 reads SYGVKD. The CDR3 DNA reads TGTGCCATCTCGACTAGCGGGACTAACACCGGGGAGCTGTTTTTT. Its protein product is CAISTSGTNTGELFF.

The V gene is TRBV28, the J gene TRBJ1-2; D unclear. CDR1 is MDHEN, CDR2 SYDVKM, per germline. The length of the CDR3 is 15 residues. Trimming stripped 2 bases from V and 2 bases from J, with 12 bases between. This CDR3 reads CASSLPTPVNYGYTF. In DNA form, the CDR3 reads TGTGCCAGCAGTTTACCCACCCCAGTAAACTATGGCTACACCTTC.

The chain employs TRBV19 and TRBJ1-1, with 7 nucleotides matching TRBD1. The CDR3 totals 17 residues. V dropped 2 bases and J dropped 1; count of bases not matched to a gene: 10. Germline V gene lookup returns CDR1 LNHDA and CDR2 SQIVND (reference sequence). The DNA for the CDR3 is TGTGCCAGTAGTATACCCGACCAGGGACAGCAGAACACTGAAGCTTTCTTT. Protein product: CASSIPDQGQQNTEAFF.

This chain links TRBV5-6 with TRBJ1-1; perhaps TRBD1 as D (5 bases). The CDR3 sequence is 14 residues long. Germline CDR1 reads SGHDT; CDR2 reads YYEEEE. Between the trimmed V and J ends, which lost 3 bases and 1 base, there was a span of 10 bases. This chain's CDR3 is CASSSAGRNTEAFF. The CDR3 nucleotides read TGTGCCAGCAGCTCGGCAGGGCGGAACACTGAAGCTTTCTTT.

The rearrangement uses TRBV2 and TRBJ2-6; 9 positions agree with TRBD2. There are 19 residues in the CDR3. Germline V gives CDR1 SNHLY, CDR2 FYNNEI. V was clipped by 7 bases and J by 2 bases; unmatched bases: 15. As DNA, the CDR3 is TGTGCCAGCAACTGGAGAGGTAGCGGGAGAGGGGCTGGGGCCAACGTCCTGACTTTC. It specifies CASNWRGSGRGAGANVLTF. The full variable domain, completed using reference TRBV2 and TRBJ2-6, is EPEVTQTPSHQVTQMGQEVILRCVPISNHLYFYWYRQILGQKVEFLVSFYNNEISEKSEIFDDQFSVERPDGSNFTLKIRSTKLEDSAMYFCASNWRGSGRGAGANVLTFGAGSRLTVL.

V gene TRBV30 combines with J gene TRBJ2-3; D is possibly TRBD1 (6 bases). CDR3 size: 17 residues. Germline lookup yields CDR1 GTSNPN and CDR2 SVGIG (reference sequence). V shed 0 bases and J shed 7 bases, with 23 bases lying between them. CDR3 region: CAWSVNRDTLFWYTQYF. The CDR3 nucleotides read TGTGCCTGGAGTGTGAACCGGGACACCCTCTTCTGGTATACGCAGTATTTT.

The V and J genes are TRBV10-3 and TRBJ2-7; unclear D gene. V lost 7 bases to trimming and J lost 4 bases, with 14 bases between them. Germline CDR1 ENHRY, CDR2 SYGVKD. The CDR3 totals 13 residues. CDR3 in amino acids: CAITVAGSYEQYF. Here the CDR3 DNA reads TGTGCCATCACCGTGGCAGGATCTTACGAGCAGTACTTC.